This T cell receptor (beta chain) is from a study of blood T cell repertoires in COVID-19. Background on the study: Sample material is recorded as cDNA or gDNA derived from T cells, B-cell-depleted T cells, or PBMCs.

Germline lookup yields CDR1 LNHDA and CDR2 SQIVND (reference sequence). This CDR3 spans 16 amino acids. The table lists this clone with a few counts. One end of the junction fails to match germline, which may point to a read error. TCRdb's copy holds only in-frame clones and misses some; the assay was immunoSEQ multiplex PCR. The data contain some 200,000 clones, 65% to 90% of them singletons. The sample was peripheral blood. The rearrangement links TRBV19 to TRBJ2-2; D is perhaps TRBD1 (5 bases). This receptor was taken from an elderly man with acute or convalescent COVID-19. The CDR3 protein is CASSTLGAGNAGELFF. As DNA, the CDR3 is TGTGCCAGTAGTACACTTGGGGCAGGGAACGCCGGGGAGCTGTTTTTT.